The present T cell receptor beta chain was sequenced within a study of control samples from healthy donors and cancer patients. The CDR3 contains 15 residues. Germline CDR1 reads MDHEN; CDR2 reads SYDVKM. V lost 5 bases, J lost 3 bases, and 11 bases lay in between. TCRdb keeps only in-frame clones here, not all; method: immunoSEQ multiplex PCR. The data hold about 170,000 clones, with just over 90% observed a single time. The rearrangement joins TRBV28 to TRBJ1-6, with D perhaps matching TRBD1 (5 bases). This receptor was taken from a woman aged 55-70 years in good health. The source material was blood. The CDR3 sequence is CASSAGQFYNSPLHF. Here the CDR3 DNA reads TGTGCCAGCAGTGCCGGACAATTCTATAATTCACCCCTCCACTTT.